The 7 T cell receptor beta chains given below trace back to one sample, sequenced in a study of cytomegalovirus exposure and HLA in healthy donors. PCR used 60 Vbeta primers and 13 Jbeta primers. Assay: immunoSEQ multiplex PCR; the TCRdb copy retains only in-frame clones and omits some. The top ten clones hold less than 15% of a sample with roughly 100,000 clones, about three quarters of them seen once. The sample was PBMCs. All receptors derive from a woman in her fifties or sixties in good health and CMV-seropositive.

The chain recombines TRBV6-5 with TRBJ2-6, with D tentatively TRBD2 (6 bases). V lost 6 bases and J 4 bases, leaving 13 bases between the germline ends. This CDR3 has 15 amino acids. Germline V gene lookup returns CDR1 MNHEY and CDR2 SVGAGI. CDR3 loop: CASSSPGVGANVLTF. The CDR3 DNA follows: TGTGCCAGCAGCTCTCCGGGGGTCGGGGCCAACGTCCTGACTTTC.

V and J are TRBV6-6 and TRBJ1-6, with TRBD1 identical over 7 bases. The germline V gene has CDR1 MNHNY and CDR2 SVGAGI (reference sequence). The CDR3 is 15 residues long. The trim removed 5 bases at V and 7 bases at J, leaving 8 bases unmatched. CDR3 DNA sequence: TGTGCCAGCAGTAACCCGGGACAGATCAATTCACCCCTCCACTTT. This translates into CASSNPGQINSPLHF.

The chain recombines TRBV6-5 with TRBJ2-4; 7 bases map to TRBD1. The closer fit of TRBJ2-5 to the DNA end suggests the J call may be wrong. The CDR3 loop spans 15 amino acids. The germline V gene has CDR1 MNHEY and CDR2 SVGAGI. CDR3 in DNA: TGTGCCACCAAGCGACAGGGAAGGATAGAGGAGACCCAGTACTTC. Encoded protein: CATKRQGRIEETQYF.

This clone was counted a few times. This chain links TRBV5-5 with TRBJ2-7, with D possibly matching TRBD2 (5 bases). V was clipped by 5 bases and J by 3 bases, with 18 bases between them. CDR1 and CDR2 (germline): SGHKS, YYEKEE (reference sequence). This CDR3 comprises 15 residues. The CDR3 sequence: CASSYGSSGIYEQYF. CDR3 DNA sequence: TGTGCCAGCAGTTACGGGTCATCGGGGATCTACGAGCAGTACTTC.

The chain is built from TRBV6-5 and TRBJ1-2; no reliable D call. Trimming removed 2 bases at V and 1 base at J, with 5 bases between. CDR3 length equals 13 residues. CDR1 and CDR2 from the germline V gene are MNHEY and SVGAGI. The DNA for the CDR3 is TGTGCCAGCAGTTACGCCGGTAACTATGGCTACACCTTC. Translation: CASSYAGNYGYTF.

This clone was observed once. This chain connects TRBV6-7 to TRBJ2-5; TRBD1 might be the D (6 bases). TRBV6-7 is identified as an open reading frame with a role that is uncertain. V lost 2 bases and J 5 bases, leaving 15 bases between the germline ends. CDR3 length: 15 residues. The DNA of the CDR3 is TGTGCCAGCAGTTACGTCCTTACAGGGATGGAGACCCAGTACTTC. Encoded protein: CASSYVLTGMETQYF.

This chain links TRBV18 with TRBJ2-1, with D possibly matching TRBD1 (5 bases). CDR3 size: 15 residues. The V end lost 4 bases, the J end lost 0 bases, and 10 bases lay between the germline ends. Germline loops: CDR1 KGHSH, CDR2 LQKENI. The CDR3 is CASSRQDNSYNEQFF. The DNA of the CDR3 is TGTGCCAGCTCACGTCAGGACAACTCCTACAATGAGCAGTTCTTC.